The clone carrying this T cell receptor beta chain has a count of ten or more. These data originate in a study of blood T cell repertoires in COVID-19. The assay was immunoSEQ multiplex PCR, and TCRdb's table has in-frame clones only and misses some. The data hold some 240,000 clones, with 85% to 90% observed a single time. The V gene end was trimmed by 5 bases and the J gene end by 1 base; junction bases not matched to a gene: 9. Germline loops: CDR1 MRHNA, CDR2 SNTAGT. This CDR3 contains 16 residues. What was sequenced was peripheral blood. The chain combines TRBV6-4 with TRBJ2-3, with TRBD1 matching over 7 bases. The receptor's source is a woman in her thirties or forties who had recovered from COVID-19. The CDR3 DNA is TGTGCCAGCAGTTATGACAGGGCCGGAGGCACAGATACGCAGTATTTT. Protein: CASSYDRAGGTDTQYF.